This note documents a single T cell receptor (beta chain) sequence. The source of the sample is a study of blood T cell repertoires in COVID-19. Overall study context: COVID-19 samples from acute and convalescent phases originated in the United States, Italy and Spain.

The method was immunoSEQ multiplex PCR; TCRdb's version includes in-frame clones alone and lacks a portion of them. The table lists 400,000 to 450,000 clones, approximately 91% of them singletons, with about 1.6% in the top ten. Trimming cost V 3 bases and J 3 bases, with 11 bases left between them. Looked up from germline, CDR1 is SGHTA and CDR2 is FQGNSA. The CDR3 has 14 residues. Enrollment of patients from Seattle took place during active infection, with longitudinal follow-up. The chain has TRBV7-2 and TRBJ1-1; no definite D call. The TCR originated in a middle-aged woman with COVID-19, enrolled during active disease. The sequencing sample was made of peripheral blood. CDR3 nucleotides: TGTGCCAGCAGCTTCGGGCGGGTCGACACTGAAGCTTTCTTT. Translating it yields CASSFGRVDTEAFF.